The next 7 T cell receptor beta chains were all read from a single sample in a study of T cell responses to AZD1222 COVID-19 vaccine. TCRdb's copy holds only in-frame clones and misses some; the assay was immunoSEQ multiplex PCR. The repertoire includes 180,000 or so clones, less than 95% of them detected once, and around 0.66% sits in the top ten. The material was peripheral blood, obtained on day 0 of AZD1222 vaccination. The receptors originated from an adult in good health.

The rearrangement uses TRBV6-6 and TRBJ2-3; D gene uncertain. The CDR3 contains 12 residues. CDR1 MNHNY and CDR2 SVGAGI come from the germline V gene (reference sequence). With 6 bases removed from V and 5 bases from J, the gap between germline ends came to 9 bases. The DNA for the CDR3 is TGTGCCAGCAGCTCCCGTTTAGATACGCAGTATTTT. This sequence encodes CASSSRLDTQYF.

CDR3 DNA sequence: TGTGCCATCAGTGAGTTTGAAGTCCGACAGCCCTCCTACGAGCAGTACTTC. Translating it yields CAISEFEVRQPSYEQYF. This chain connects TRBV10-3 to TRBJ2-7; D perhaps matches TRBD1 (5 bases). Germline V gene lookup returns CDR1 ENHRY and CDR2 SYGVKD. V lost 1 base to trimming and J lost 0 bases, with 16 bases between them. The CDR3 length is 17 residues.

The chain joins TRBV28 to TRBJ2-7; a weak D match, TRBD1 (6 bases). V lost 7 bases to trimming and J lost 3 bases, with 10 bases between them. Germline assignment: CDR1 MDHEN and CDR2 SYDVKM. CDR3 length: 12 residues. As DNA, the CDR3 is TGTGCCAGCAATACAGGGTTCTACGAGCAGTACTTC. As protein: CASNTGFYEQYF.

V usage is TRBV11-3 and J usage is TRBJ2-1, with unresolved D. This CDR3 has 12 amino acids. Germline loops: CDR1 SGHNT, CDR2 YENEEA. V was shortened by 4 bases and J by 8 bases, with 9 bases between the two germline ends. The CDR3 region is CASSSQYDEQFF. CDR3 nucleotides: TGTGCCAGCAGCTCCCAGTACGATGAGCAGTTCTTC.

The V call is TRBV9, the J call TRBJ2-7, with no clear D. CDR1 and CDR2 from the germline V gene are SGDLS and YYNGEE. The CDR3 length is 15 residues. The V end was cut by 0 bases, the J end by 6 bases, with 16 bases between. The CDR3, as DNA: TGTGCCAGCAGCGTAGACAGCCTGGCTGGGCGCGAGCAGTACTTC. Translating gives CASSVDSLAGREQYF.

The chain is built from TRBV6-5 and TRBJ2-5, with unresolved D. CDR1 is MNHEY and CDR2 is SVGAGI in the germline V gene. V gave up 7 bases and J gave up 7 bases, with 16 bases separating them. CDR3 length: 13 residues. CDR3 DNA sequence: TGTGCCAGCAACCCCCAGGCTGACGGGACCCAGTACTTC. It specifies CASNPQADGTQYF.

The chain uses TRBV2 and TRBJ2-7; a possible D gene is TRBD1 (8 bases). V lost 5 bases and J lost 4, with 15 bases in between. Germline-derived CDR1 and CDR2 are SNHLY and FYNNEI. CDR3 length: 14 amino acids. In DNA, the CDR3 is TGTGCCAGCAGTCTGGACAGGGAGGGATACGAGCAGTACTTC. As protein: CASSLDREGYEQYF.